The clone carrying this T cell receptor (beta chain) was seen a handful of times. The data were taken from a study of blood T cells in healthy people across ages. V was pared by 5 bases and J by 5 bases, with 9 bases of the junction left unmatched. The germline V gene encodes CDR1 SGHTA and CDR2 FQGNSA. The CDR3 has 15 residues. For the second PCR, which ran for roughly 6 to 12 cycles, a sample-barcoded 5' primer and a J-beta primer mix were used. MiXCR, applied by TCRdb to the 5' RACE reads, yields one record per CDR3 protein. The table has just over 1 million distinct CDR3 sequences, roughly 45% seen once.

V usage is TRBV7-2 and J usage is TRBJ2-5; the match to TRBD2 covers 9 bases. The clonotype comes from a woman in her sixties in good health. The sample was blood. The CDR3 sequence: CASSRQAGGAETQYF. The DNA of the CDR3 is TGTGCCAGCAGCAGACAAGCGGGAGGTGCGGAGACCCAGTACTTC.